The clone carrying this T cell receptor (beta chain) was seen only once. Antigen specificity is unknown. These donors were members of the roughly 120-subject validation cohort, a group separate from the approximately 640-subject first cohort. This sample stems from a study of cytomegalovirus exposure and HLA in healthy donors. The CDR3 has 15 amino acids. Trimming removed 2 bases from V and 5 bases from J, with 15 bases in between. The germline V gene has CDR1 MNHEY and CDR2 SVGAGI. The study's findings and limits: Cytomegalovirus association was listed for about 160 TCR beta chains. Published work reported that the classifier diagnosed cytomegalovirus status with high specificity and sensitivity. The tendency of first-cohort TCR clusters to co-occur in the approximately 120 validation repertoires was identified by a subsequent analysis.

Only in-frame clones appear in the TCRdb table, and some are missing; sequencing was by immunoSEQ multiplex PCR. The profile shows 200,000 to 250,000 clones, roughly 84% of them singletons. The chain joins TRBV6-5 to TRBJ1-1; maybe TRBD1 (6 bases). The sample was PBMCs. This clonotype was sampled from a woman in her thirties in good health and CMV-seropositive. The CDR3 region is CASSYGVTGWTEAFF. CDR3 bases: TGTGCCAGCAGTTACGGGGTTACAGGGTGGACTGAAGCTTTCTTT.